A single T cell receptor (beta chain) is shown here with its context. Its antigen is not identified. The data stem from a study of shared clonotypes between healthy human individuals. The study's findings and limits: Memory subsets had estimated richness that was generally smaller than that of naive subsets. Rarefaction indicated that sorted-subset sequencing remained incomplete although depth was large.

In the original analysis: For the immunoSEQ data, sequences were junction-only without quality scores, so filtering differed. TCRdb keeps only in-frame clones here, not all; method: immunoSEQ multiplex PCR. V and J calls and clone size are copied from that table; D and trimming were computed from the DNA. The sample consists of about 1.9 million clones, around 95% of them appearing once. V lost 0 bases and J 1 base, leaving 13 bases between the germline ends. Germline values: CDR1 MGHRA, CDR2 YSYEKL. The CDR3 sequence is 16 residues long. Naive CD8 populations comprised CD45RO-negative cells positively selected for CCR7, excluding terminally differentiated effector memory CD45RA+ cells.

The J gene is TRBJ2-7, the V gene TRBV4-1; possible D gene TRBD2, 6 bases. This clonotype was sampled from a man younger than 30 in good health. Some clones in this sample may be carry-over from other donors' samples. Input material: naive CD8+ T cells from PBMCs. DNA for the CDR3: TGCGCCAGCAGCCAAGAGGGCGGGGTTTGGTCCTACGAGCAGTACTTC. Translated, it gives CASSQEGGVWSYEQYF.